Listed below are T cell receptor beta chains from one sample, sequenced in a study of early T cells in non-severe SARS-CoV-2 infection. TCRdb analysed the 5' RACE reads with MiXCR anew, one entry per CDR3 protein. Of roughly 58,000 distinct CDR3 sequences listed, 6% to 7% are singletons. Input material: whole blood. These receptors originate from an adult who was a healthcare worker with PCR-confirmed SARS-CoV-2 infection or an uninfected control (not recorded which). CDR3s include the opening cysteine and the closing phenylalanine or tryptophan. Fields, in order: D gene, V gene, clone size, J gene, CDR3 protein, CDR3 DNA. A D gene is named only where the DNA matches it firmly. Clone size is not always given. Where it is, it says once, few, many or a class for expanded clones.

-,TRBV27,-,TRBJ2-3,CASSARVSYTDTQYF,TGTGCCAGCAGCGCCCGGGTTTCCTACACAGATACGCAGTATTTT
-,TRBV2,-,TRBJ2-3,CASSEAHVGAGTDTQYF,TGTGCCAGCAGTGAAGCGCACGTGGGGGCAGGCACAGATACGCAGTATTTT
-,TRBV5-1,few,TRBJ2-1,CASSSAGRSYNEQFF,TGCGCCAGCAGCTCCGCTGGGAGGAGTTACAATGAGCAGTTCTTC
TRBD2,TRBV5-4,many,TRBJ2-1,CASTQGLAGNNEQFF,TGTGCCAGCACCCAAGGACTAGCGGGGAACAATGAGCAGTTCTTC
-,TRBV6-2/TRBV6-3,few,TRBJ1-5,CASSPNQDGQPQHF,TGTGCCAGCAGTCCCAATCAGGACGGTCAGCCCCAGCATTTT
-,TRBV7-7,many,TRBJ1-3,CASSLSPPGRGERRNTIYF,TGTGCTAGCAGCTTAAGCCCCCCTGGCAGGGGTGAAAGGAGAAACACCATATATTTT
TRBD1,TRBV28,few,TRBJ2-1,CASSFSGQPYNEQFF,TGTGCCAGCAGTTTTTCGGGACAGCCCTACAATGAGCAGTTCTTC
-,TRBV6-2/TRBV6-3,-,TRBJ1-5,CASSYSVGGYQPQHF,TGTGCCAGCAGTTACTCGGTTGGCGGGTATCAGCCCCAGCATTTT
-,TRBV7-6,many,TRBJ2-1,CASSLWDGNEQFF,TGTGCCAGCAGCCTTTGGGACGGCAATGAGCAGTTCTTC
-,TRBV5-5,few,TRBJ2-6,CASSLNGAGAALSGANVLTF,TGTGCCAGCAGCTTGAATGGTGCAGGGGCAGCCCTCTCTGGGGCCAACGTCCTGACTTTC
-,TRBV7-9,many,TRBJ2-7,CASSPGISYEQYF,TGTGCCAGCAGCCCAGGGATTTCCTACGAGCAGTACTTC
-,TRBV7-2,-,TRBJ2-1,CASSLAGGGEQFF,TGTGCCAGCAGCTTAGCAGGGGGTGGTGAGCAGTTCTTC
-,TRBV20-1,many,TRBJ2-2,CSARVGGSNTGELFF,TGCAGTGCTAGAGTAGGGGGTTCGAACACCGGGGAGCTGTTTTTT
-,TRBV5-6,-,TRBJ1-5,CASSRGFHQPQHF,TGTGCCAGCAGCCGCGGATTCCATCAGCCCCAGCATTTT
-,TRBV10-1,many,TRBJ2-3,CASSESDGSTPQYF,TGCGCCAGCAGTGAGTCGGACGGTTCAACCCCGCAGTATTTT
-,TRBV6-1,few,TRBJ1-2,CASSAGRGNYGYTF,TGTGCCAGCAGTGCCGGGAGGGGGAACTATGGCTACACCTTC
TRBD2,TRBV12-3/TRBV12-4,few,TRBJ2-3,CASRRTSGSSSAGDTQYF,TGTGCCAGCAGACGCACTAGCGGGTCCTCATCAGCCGGAGATACGCAGTATTTT
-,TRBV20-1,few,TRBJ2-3,CSTIGTLDTQYF,TGCAGTACTATCGGGACATTGGATACGCAGTATTTT
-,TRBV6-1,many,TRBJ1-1,CASSALDLRYGSTEAFF,TGTGCCAGCAGTGCTCTCGACTTGAGGTACGGTTCCACTGAAGCTTTCTTT
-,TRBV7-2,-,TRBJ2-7,CASSLFSGRDEQYF,TGTGCCAGCAGCTTATTTAGTGGGCGGGACGAGCAGTACTTC
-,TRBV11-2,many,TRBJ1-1,CASSQRGATEAFF,TGTGCCAGCAGCCAACGAGGGGCCACTGAAGCTTTCTTT
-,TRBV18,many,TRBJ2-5,CASSPGERWTQYF,TGTGCCAGCTCACCAGGAGAGAGGTGGACCCAGTACTTC
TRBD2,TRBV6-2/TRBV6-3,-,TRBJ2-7,CASTPRQLAGGYEQYF,TGTGCCAGCACCCCTCGACAGCTAGCGGGGGGATACGAGCAGTACTTC
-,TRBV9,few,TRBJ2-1,CASSAHRGRGNRDEQFF,TGTGCCAGCAGCGCCCACCGGGGGCGGGGGAATCGCGATGAGCAGTTCTTC
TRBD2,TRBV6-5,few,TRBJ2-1,CASRGLAGVHEQFF,TGTGCCAGCAGGGGACTAGCGGGGGTCCATGAGCAGTTCTTC
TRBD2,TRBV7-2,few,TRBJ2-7,CASSLGGAGVYEQYF,TGTGCCAGCAGCTTAGGAGGAGCGGGGGTCTACGAGCAGTACTTC
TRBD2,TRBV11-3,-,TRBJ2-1,CASSLRTSPREQFF,TGTGCCAGCAGCCTAAGGACTAGCCCGAGGGAGCAGTTCTTC
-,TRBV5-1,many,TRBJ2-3,CASSPNTDTQYF,TGCGCCAGCAGCCCGAACACAGATACGCAGTATTTT
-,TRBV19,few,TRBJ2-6,CASGVAGANVLTF,TGTGCCAGCGGGGTGGCTGGGGCCAACGTCCTGACTTTC
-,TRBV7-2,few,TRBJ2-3,CASSGAGYMGTQYF,TGTGCCAGCAGCGGAGCGGGTTATATGGGTACGCAGTATTTT
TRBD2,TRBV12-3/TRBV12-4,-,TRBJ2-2,CASSFLAGGHTGELFF,TGTGCCAGCAGTTTCCTAGCGGGGGGGCACACCGGGGAGCTGTTTTTT
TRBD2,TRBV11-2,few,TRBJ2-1,CASSSYGTSKDNEQFF,TGTGCCAGCAGCTCTTACGGGACTAGCAAAGACAATGAGCAGTTCTTC
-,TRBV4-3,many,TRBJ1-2,CASSQAALGTHYGYTF,TGCGCCAGCAGCCAAGCAGCCTTGGGGACTCACTATGGCTACACCTTC
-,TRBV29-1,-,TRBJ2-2,CSVPAPGTGELFF,TGCAGCGTCCCGGCCCCAGGGACCGGGGAGCTGTTTTTT
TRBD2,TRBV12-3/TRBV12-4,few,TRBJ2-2,CASSQRGPRTGELFF,TGTGCCAGCAGTCAGCGGGGGCCGAGGACCGGGGAGCTGTTTTTT
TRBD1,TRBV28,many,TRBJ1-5,CASSQARGTGNQPQHF,TGTGCCAGCAGTCAAGCGAGAGGGACAGGCAATCAGCCCCAGCATTTT
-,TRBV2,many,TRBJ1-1,CASSDNWGTEAFF,TGTGCCAGCAGTGACAACTGGGGCACTGAAGCTTTCTTT
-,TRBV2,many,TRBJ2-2,CASTPLSGYTGELFF,TGTGCCAGCACCCCCCTTTCGGGCTACACCGGGGAGCTGTTTTTT
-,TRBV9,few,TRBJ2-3,CASSSISGSRTDTQYF,TGTGCCAGCAGTTCTATCTCCGGGTCCCGCACAGATACGCAGTATTTT
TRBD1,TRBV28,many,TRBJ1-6,CASRTDRGEASPLHF,TGTGCCAGCAGAACAGACAGGGGGGAGGCTTCACCCCTCCACTTT
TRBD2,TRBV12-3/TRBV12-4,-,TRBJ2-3,CASSPVAGPSTDTQYF,TGTGCCAGCAGTCCCGTAGCGGGGCCTAGCACAGATACGCAGTATTTT
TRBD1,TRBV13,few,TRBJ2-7,CASHPGQGLTDEQYF,TGTGCCAGCCACCCGGGACAGGGGTTGACGGACGAGCAGTACTTC
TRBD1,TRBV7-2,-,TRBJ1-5,CASSLTYRGGDQPQHF,TGTGCCAGCAGCTTAACCTACAGGGGCGGGGATCAGCCCCAGCATTTT
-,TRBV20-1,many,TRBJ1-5,CSARGGTFNQPQHF,TGCAGTGCTAGAGGGGGGACATTTAATCAGCCCCAGCATTTT
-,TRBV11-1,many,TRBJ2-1,CASSADGYNEQFF,TGTGCCAGCAGCGCGGACGGTTACAATGAGCAGTTCTTC
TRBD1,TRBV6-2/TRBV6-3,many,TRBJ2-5,CASSIPGTAKETQYF,TGTGCCAGCAGCATCCCCGGGACAGCGAAAGAGACCCAGTACTTC
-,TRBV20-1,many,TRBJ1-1,CSATLPGRGTEAFF,TGCAGCGCTACGTTGCCAGGGAGGGGCACTGAAGCTTTCTTT
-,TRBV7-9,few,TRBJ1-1,CASSLARATNTEAFF,TGTGCCAGCAGCTTAGCCCGGGCTACGAACACTGAAGCTTTCTTT
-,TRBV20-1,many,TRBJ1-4,CSARDPWRSEKLFF,TGCAGTGCTAGAGATCCTTGGAGGAGCGAAAAACTGTTTTTT
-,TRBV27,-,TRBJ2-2,CASSPPLVRSELFF,TGTGCCAGCAGCCCCCCGCTAGTTCGGTCGGAGCTGTTTTTT
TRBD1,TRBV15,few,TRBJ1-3,CATSRGDSNSGNTIYF,TGTGCCACCAGCAGAGGGGACAGTAATTCTGGAAACACCATATATTTT
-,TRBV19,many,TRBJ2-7,CASSDRDSSFFQYF,TGTGCCAGTAGTGACCGGGACTCGTCTTTTTTTCAGTACTTC
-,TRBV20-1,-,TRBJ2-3,CSARNPAPDTDTQYF,TGCAGTGCTAGAAATCCGGCCCCTGACACAGATACGCAGTATTTT
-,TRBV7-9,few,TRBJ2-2,CASSRGLGVNTGELFF,TGTGCCAGCAGCCGCGGGTTGGGGGTTAACACCGGGGAGCTGTTTTTT
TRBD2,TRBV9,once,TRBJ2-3,CASSGSQTSGGRDTQYF,TGTGCCAGCAGCGGATCCCAGACTAGCGGGGGTAGAGATACGCAGTATTTT
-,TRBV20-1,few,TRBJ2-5,CSAREPPGTQYF,TGCAGTGCTAGAGAGCCACCGGGGACCCAGTACTTC
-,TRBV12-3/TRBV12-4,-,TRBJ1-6,CASSRSGLGSSYNSPLHF,TGTGCCAGCAGCAGATCCGGGCTCGGGAGCTCCTATAATTCACCCCTCCACTTT
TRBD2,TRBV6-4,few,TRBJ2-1,CASSRGGSYNEQFF,TGTGCCAGCAGCCGCGGGGGCTCCTACAATGAGCAGTTCTTC